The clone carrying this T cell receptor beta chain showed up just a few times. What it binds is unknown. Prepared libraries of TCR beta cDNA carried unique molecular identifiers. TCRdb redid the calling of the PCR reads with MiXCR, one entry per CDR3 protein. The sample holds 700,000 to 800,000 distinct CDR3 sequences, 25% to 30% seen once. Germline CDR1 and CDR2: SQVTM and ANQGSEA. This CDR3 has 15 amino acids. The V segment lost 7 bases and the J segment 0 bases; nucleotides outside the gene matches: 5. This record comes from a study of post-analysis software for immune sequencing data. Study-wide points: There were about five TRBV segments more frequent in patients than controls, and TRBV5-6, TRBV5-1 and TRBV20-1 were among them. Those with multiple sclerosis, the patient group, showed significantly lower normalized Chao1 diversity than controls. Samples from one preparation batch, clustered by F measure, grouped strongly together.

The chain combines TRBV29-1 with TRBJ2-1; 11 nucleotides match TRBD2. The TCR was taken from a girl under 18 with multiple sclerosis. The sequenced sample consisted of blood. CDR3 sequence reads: CSAQTSGSSYNEQFF. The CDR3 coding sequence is TGCAGCGCCCAAACTAGCGGGAGCTCCTACAATGAGCAGTTCTTC.